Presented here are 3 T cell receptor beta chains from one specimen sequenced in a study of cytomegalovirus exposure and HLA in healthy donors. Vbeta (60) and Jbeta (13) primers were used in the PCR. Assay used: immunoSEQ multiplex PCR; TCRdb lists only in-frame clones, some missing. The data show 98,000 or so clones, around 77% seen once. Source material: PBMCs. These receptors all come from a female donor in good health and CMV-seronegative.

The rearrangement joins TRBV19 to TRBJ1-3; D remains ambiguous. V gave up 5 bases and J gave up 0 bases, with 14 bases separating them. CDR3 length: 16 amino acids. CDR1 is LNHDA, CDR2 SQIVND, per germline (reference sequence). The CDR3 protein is CASSLQNLFSGNTIYF. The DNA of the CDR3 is TGTGCCAGTAGTTTACAGAACCTCTTCTCTGGAAACACCATATATTTT.

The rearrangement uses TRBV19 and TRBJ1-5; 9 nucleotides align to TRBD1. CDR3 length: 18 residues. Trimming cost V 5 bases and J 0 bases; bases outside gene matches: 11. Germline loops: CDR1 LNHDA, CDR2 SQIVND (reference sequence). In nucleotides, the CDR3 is TGTGCCAGTAGTGCTCACCCGGGACAGGGATATAGCAATCAGCCCCAGCATTTT. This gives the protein CASSAHPGQGYSNQPQHF.

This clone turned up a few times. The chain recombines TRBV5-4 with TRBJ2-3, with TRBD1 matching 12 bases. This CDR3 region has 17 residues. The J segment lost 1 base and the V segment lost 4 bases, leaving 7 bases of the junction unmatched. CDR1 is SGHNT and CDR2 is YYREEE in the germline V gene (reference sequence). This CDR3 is CASSPWGTGGGTDTQYF. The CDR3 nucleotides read TGTGCCAGCAGCCCATGGGGGACAGGGGGCGGCACAGATACGCAGTATTTT.